This T cell receptor (beta chain) was sequenced for a study of blood T cell repertoires in COVID-19. For the study at large: Acute and convalescent COVID-19 samples came from the United States, Italy and Spain. Sources were T cells, B-cell-depleted T cells, or PBMCs; the material itself was cDNA or gDNA.

Original analysis: By means of reference gene primer amplification, nucleated cell counts were estimated. The data were produced by immunoSEQ multiplex PCR, yet TCRdb's version contains in-frame clones alone and is incomplete. V and J calls and clone size are copied from that table; D and trimming were computed from the DNA. This table holds about 250,000 clones, 82% found once. With 10 bases clipped from V and 3 bases from J, the junction kept 6 bases outside the gene matches. CDR1 ENHRY and CDR2 SYGVKD come from the germline V gene. The CDR3 loop spans 13 amino acids. In this sample, this clone turned up a few times.

The V gene is TRBV10-3, the J gene TRBJ1-1; 9 nucleotides match TRBD1. This TCR was sampled from a woman of 80 years or more with active or convalescent COVID-19. The material sequenced was peripheral blood. CDR3 protein: CATNRDRDTEAFF. DNA for the CDR3: TGTGCCACCAACCGGGACAGGGACACTGAAGCTTTCTTT.